This T cell receptor beta chain is drawn from a study of regulatory T cells in long-lasting Graves disease. Study conclusions and caveats: A limited number of samples was an acknowledged limitation.

As to time point: persistent/refractory GD, antithyroid drugs over 5 years with positive TRAb. The TCR library was prepared using RNA isolated from PBMCs. This clonotype was counted only a few times. Its antigen is not identified. V lost 3 bases and J lost 7, with 10 bases in between. The CDR3 sequence is 13 residues long. The germline V gene has CDR1 SGHAT and CDR2 FQNNGV. Arm-PCR of CDR3 regions and iRepertoire HTBI primers were used to build TCR beta libraries. Each CDR3 protein gets one entry after TCRdb re-called the multiplex PCR reads with MiXCR. The sample records 700,000 or so distinct CDR3 sequences, around 30% being singletons.

V and J are TRBV11-2 and TRBJ1-5; D remains ambiguous. The receptor's source is a female donor with Graves disease. The material sequenced was peripheral blood mononuclear cells (PBMCs), taken when the disease was refractory, from a patient treated with antithyroid drugs. The CDR3 spells CASSLQRGQPQHF. CDR3 DNA sequence: TGTGCCAGCAGCTTGCAACGCGGCCAGCCCCAGCATTTT.